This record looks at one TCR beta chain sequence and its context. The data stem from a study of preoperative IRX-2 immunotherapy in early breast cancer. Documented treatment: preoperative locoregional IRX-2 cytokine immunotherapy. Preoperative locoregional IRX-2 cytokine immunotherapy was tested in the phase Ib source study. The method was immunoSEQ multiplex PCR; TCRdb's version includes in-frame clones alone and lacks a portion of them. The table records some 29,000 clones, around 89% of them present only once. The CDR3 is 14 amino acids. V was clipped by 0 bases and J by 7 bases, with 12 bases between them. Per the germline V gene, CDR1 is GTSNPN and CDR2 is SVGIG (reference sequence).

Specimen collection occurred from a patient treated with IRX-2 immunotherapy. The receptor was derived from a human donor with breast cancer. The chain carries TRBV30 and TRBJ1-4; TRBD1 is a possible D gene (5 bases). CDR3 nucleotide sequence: TGTGCCTGGAGTGTACGGGGGATGGGTGAAAAACTGTTTTTT. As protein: CAWSVRGMGEKLFF.